This TCR beta chain derives from a study of type 1 and type 2 diabetes patients. For the study at large: Across the study, about 19,000,000 paired-end reads were produced.

Around 10 milliliters of peripheral blood were drawn from each donor. The CDR3 loop spans 17 amino acids. Germline CDR1 is LNHNV and CDR2 is YYDKDF (reference sequence). The J segment lost 2 bases and the V segment lost 3 bases, leaving 8 bases of the junction unmatched. Study-wide findings and caveats: Type 2 diabetes and control samples shared highly correlated V and J usage, averaging around 0.97. Highly-expanded CD4+ clones were few in type 2 diabetes, median one, over 3.5% of reads.

A remark on this clonotype: The target antigen is unknown.

The PCR template was genomic DNA. Amplification of the beta chain CDR3 used 30 forward and 13 reverse multiplex primers. TCRdb redid the calling of the multiplex PCR reads with MiXCR, one entry per CDR3 protein. This table has 250,000 or so distinct CDR3 sequences, approximately 45% appearing once. The sequencing sample was made of peripheral blood mononuclear cells (PBMCs). This sequence joins TRBV15 and TRBJ2-3, with 10 bases identical to TRBD2. The TCR comes from a man aged 18 to 30 with type 2 diabetes. CDR3 loop: CATSRKLAGGHTDTQYF. The CDR3 nucleotides read TGTGCCACCAGCAGGAAATTAGCGGGGGGACACACAGATACGCAGTATTTT.